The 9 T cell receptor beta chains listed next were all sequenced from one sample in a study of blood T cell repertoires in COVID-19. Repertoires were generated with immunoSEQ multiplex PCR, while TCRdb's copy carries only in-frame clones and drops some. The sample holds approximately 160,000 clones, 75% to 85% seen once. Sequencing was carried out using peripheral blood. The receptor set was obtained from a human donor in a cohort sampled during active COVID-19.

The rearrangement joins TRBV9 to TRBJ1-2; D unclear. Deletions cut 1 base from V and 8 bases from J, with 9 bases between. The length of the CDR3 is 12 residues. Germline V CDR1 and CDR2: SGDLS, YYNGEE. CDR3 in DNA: TGTGCCAGCAGCGTAACCCTATGGGGCTACACCTTC. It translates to CASSVTLWGYTF. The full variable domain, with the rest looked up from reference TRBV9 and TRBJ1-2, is DSGVTQTPKHLITATGQRVTLRCSPRSGDLSVYWYQQSLDQGLQFLIQYYNGEERAKGNILERFSAQQFPDLHSELNLSSLELGDSALYFCASSVTLWGYTFGSGTRLTVV.

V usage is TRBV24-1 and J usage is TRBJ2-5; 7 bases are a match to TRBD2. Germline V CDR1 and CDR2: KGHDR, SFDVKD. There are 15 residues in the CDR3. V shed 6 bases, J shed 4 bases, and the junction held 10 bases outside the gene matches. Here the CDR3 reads CATSSAGQNSETQYF. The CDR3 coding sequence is TGTGCCACCAGTTCAGCGGGGCAGAACTCAGAGACCCAGTACTTC.

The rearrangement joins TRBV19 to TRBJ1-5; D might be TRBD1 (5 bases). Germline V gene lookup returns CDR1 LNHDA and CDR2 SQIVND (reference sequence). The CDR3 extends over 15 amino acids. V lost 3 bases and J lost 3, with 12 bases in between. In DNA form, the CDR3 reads TGTGCCAGTAGTATTTTCGGACAAGTCAATCAGCCCCAGCATTTT. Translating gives CASSIFGQVNQPQHF.

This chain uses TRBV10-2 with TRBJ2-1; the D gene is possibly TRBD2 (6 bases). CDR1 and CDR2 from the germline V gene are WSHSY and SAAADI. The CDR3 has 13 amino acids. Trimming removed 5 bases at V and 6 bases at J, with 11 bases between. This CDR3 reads CASSLGTGNEQFF. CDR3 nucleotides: TGCGCCAGCAGTTTGGGGACTGGCAATGAGCAGTTCTTC.

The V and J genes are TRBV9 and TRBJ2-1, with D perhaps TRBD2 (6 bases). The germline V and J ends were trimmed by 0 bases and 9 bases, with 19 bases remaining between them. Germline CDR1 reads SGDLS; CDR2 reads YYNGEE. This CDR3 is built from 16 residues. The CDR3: CASSVAGGGILIEQFF. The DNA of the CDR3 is TGTGCCAGCAGCGTAGCTGGAGGAGGGATTCTAATTGAGCAGTTCTTC.

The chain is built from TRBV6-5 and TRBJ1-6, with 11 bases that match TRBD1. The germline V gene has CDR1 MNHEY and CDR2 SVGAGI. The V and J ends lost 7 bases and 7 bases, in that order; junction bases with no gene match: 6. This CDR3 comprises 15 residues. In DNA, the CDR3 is TGTGCCAGCACCTCCCGGGACAGGGGGAATTCACCCCTCCACTTT. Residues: CASTSRDRGNSPLHF.

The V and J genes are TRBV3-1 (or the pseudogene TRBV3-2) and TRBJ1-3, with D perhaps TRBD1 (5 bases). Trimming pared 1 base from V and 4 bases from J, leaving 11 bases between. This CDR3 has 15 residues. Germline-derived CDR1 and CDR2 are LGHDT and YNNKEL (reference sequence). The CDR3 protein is CASSQGQGVGNTIYF. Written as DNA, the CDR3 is TGTGCCAGCAGCCAAGGGCAGGGTGTAGGAAACACCATATATTTT.

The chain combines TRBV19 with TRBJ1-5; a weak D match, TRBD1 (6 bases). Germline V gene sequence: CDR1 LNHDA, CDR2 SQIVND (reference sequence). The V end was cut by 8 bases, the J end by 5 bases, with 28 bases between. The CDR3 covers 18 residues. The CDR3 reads CASESSFFGQRSHQPQHF. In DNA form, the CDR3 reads TGTGCCAGTGAGTCGTCGTTTTTCGGACAGCGCAGCCATCAGCCCCAGCATTTT.

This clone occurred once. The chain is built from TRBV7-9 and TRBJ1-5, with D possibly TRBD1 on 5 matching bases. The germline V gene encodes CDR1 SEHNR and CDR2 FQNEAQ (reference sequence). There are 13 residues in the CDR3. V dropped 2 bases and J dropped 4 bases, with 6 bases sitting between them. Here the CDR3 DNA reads TGTGCCAGCAGCTTACGGGGGAATCAGCCCCAGCATTTT. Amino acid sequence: CASSLRGNQPQHF.